The clone carrying this TCR beta chain was detected only a few times. Libraries were prepared by immunoSEQ multiplex PCR; TCRdb keeps only in-frame clonotypes and omits some of them. The sample carries some 97,000 clones, 91% recorded once. The sample belongs to a study of PD-L1 blockade in urothelial cancer. CDR3 size: 16 residues. The ends lost 4 bases at V and 8 bases at J; junction bases unmatched: 12. The sample in question was PBMCs, obtained around atezolizumab (anti-PD-L1) treatment. The rearrangement links TRBV5-3 to TRBJ1-4, with 9 nucleotides matching TRBD1. TRBV5-3 is classed as an ORF, of uncertain function. This TCR was recovered from a woman at least 80 years old with urothelial cancer. The CDR3 DNA follows: TGTGCCAGAAGCCCGGAAGGCGGACAGGGGAGGGAAAAACTGTTTTTT. Its translation: CARSPEGGQGREKLFF.